This T cell receptor (beta chain) was captured by sequencing in a study of cytomegalovirus exposure and HLA in healthy donors. Study-wide results and limits: Subsequent analysis showed first-cohort TCR clusters tending to co-occur in more than 95 validation repertoires. It was confirmed in vitro that three of the CMV-associated chains were specific for CMV antigens. A list of 164 TCR beta chains associated with cytomegalovirus was given.

Separate from the roughly 720-subject first cohort was the approximately 120-subject validation cohort, to which the donors belonged. For this clone: Its antigen is not known.

TCRdb's copy holds only in-frame clones and misses some; the assay was immunoSEQ multiplex PCR. Of 45,000 or so clones in the sample, more than 85% are singletons; the top ten hold roughly 2%. This CDR3 contains 16 residues. In germline, CDR1 is KGHSH, CDR2 LQKENI. V trimming: 2 bases; J trimming: 0 bases; junction bases outside the gene matches: 3. V is TRBV18 and J is TRBJ1-3, with 8 positions matching TRBD1. Material: PBMCs. The clonotype was recovered from a woman aged 18-29 years in good health and CMV-seronegative. The CDR3 DNA follows: TGTGCCAGCTCACCAGTTGGACAGGGCTCTGGAAACACCATATATTTT. This encodes CASSPVGQGSGNTIYF.